This T cell receptor (beta chain) was observed in a study of blood T cell repertoires in COVID-19. Study details: T cells, B-cell-depleted T cells, or PBMCs supplied cDNA or gDNA.

Profiling relied on immunoSEQ multiplex PCR, and the TCRdb table lists in-frame clones only, not all of them. Of tens of thousands of clones listed, roughly 78% were seen once; the top ten hold almost 7%. The germline V gene encodes CDR1 LNHDA and CDR2 SQIVND (reference sequence). V lost 6 bases to trimming and J lost 2 bases; unmatched junction nucleotides: 2. This CDR3 comprises 13 residues. The rearrangement uses TRBV19 and TRBJ2-5; 8 bases match TRBD1. The TCR originated in a man aged 50 to 60 with active or convalescent COVID-19. Sequencing was carried out using peripheral blood. The CDR3 DNA reads TGTGCCAGTAGCAACAGGGGGCAAGAGACCCAGTACTTC. It translates to CASSNRGQETQYF. Looking up the rest from reference TRBV19 and TRBJ2-5 gives the full variable domain: DGGITQSPKYLFRKEGQNVTLSCEQNLNHDAMYWYRQDPGQGLRLIYYSQIVNDFQKGDIAEGYSVSREKKESFPLTVTSAQKNPTAFYLCASSNRGQETQYFGPGTRLLVL.